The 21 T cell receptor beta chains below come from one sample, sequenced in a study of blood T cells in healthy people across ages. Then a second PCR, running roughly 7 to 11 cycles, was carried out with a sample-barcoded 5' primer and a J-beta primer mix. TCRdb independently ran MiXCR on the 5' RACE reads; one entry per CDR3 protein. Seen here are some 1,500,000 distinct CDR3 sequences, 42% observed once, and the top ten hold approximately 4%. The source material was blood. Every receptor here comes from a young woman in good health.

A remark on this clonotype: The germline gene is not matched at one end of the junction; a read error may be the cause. The CDR3 DNA reads TGTGCCAGCAGCCAATCTCAGGGATCTGACGAGCAGTACTTT. Residues: CASSQSQGSDEQYF. This chain uses TRBV16 with TRBJ2-4; the D gene is possibly TRBD1 (5 bases). The CDR3 runs 14 residues. In germline, CDR1 is KGHSY, CDR2 FQNENV.

The CDR3 is CSVSGLAVTEAFF. Here the CDR3 DNA reads TGCAGCGTTTCGGGACTGGCGGTCACTGAAGCTTTCTTT. The chain is built from TRBV29-1 and TRBJ1-1, with a tentative D call TRBD1 (5 bases). V was clipped by 5 bases and J by 4 bases, with 14 bases between them. This CDR3 is built from 13 residues. CDR1 is SQVTM, CDR2 ANQGSEA, per germline.

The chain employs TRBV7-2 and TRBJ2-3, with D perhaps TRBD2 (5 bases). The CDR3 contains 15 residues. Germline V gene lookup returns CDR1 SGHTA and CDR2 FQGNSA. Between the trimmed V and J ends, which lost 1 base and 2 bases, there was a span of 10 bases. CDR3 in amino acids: CASSLVGVLTDTQYF. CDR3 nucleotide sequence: TGTGCCAGCAGCTTAGTGGGAGTCCTCACAGATACGCAGTATTTT. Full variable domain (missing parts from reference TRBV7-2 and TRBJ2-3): GAGVSQSPSNKVTEKGKDVELRCDPISGHTALYWYRQSLGQGLEFLIYFQGNSAPDKSGLPSDRFSAERTGGSVSTLTIQRTQQEDSAVYLCASSLVGVLTDTQYFGPGTRLTVL.

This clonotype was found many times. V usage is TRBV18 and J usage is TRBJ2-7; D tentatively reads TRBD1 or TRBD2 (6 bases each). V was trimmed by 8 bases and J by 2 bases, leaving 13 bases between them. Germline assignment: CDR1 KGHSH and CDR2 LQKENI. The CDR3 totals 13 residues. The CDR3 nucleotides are TGTGCCAGCAGCCCTAGGGGGGCCTACGAGCAGTACTTC. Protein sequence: CASSPRGAYEQYF.

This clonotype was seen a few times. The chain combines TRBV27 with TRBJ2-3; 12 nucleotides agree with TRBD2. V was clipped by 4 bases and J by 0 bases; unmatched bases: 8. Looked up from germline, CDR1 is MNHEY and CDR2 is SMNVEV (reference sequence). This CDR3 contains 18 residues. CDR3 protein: CASSSTSGSQISTDTQYF. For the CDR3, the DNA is TGTGCCAGCAGTTCGACTAGCGGGAGCCAGATTAGCACAGATACGCAGTATTTT.

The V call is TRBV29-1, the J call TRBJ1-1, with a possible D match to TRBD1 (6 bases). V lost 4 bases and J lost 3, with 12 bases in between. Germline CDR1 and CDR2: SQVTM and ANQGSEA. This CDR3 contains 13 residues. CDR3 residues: CSVGGARDTEAFF. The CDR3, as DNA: TGCAGCGTTGGGGGGGCGCGGGACACTGAAGCTTTCTTT.

The CDR3 sequence is CASSEWGYSSGGYTF. CDR3 nucleotides: TGTGCCAGCAGTGAATGGGGATACTCATCGGGGGGCTACACCTTC. The chain recombines TRBV25-1 with TRBJ1-2; D is unclear. Germline V gives CDR1 MGHDK, CDR2 SYGVNS. The CDR3 is 15 residues long. Trimming stripped 1 base from V and 8 bases from J, with 17 bases between.

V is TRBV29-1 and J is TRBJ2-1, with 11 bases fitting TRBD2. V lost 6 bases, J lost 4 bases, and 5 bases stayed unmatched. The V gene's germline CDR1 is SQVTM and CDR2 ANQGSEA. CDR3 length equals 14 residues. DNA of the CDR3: TGCAGCGTGTTGACTAGCGGGGCTTACAATGAGCAGTTCTTC. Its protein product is CSVLTSGAYNEQFF.

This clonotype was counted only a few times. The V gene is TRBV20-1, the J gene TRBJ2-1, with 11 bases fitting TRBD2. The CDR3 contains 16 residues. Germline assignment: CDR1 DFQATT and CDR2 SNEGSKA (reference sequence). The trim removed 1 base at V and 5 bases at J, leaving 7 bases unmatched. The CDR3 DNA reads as TGCAGTGCTAGAGGCAGACTAGCGGGGACCCACAATGAGCAGTTCTTC. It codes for CSARGRLAGTHNEQFF.

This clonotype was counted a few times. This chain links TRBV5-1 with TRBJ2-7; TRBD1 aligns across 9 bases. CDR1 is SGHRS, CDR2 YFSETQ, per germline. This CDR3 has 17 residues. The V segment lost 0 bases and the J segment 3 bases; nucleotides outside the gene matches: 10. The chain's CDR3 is CASSLGGLRDRDYEQYF. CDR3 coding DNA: TGCGCCAGCAGCTTGGGGGGCCTCCGGGACAGGGACTACGAGCAGTACTTC.

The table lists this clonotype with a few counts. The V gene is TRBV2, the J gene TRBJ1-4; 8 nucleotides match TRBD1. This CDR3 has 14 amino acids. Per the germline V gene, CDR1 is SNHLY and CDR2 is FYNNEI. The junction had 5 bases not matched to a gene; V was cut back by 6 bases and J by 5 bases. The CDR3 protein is CASRLDRGNEKLFF. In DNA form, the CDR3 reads TGTGCCAGCAGACTTGACAGGGGAAATGAAAAACTGTTTTTT.

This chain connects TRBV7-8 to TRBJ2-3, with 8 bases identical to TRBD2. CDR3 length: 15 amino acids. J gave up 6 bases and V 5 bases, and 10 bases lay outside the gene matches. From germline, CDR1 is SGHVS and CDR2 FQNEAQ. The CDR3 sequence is CASSLSYSGADTQYF. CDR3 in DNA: TGTGCCAGCAGCCTTAGTTATAGCGGGGCGGATACGCAGTATTTT.

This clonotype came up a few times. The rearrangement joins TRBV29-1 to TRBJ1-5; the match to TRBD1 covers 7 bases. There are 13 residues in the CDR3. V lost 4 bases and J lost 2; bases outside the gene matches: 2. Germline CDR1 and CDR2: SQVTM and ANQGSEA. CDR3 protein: CSVGQGGNQPQHF. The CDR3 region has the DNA TGCAGCGTTGGACAGGGAGGCAATCAGCCCCAGCATTTT. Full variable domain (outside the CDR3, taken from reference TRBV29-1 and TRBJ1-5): SAVISQKPSRDICQRGTSLTIQCQVDSQVTMMFWYRQQPGQSLTLIATANQGSEATYESGFVIDKFPISRPNLTFSTLTVSNMSPEDSSIYLCSVGQGGNQPQHFGDGTRLSIL.

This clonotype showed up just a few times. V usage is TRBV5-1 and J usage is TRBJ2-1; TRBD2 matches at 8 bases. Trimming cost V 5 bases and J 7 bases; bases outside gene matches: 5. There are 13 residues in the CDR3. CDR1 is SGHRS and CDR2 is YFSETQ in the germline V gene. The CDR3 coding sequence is TGCGCCAGCAGAGGACTAGCACGGAATGAGCAGTTCTTC. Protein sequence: CASRGLARNEQFF.

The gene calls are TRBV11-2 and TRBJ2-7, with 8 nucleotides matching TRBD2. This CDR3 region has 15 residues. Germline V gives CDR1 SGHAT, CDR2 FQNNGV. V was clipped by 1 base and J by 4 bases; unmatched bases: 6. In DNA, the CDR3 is TGTGCCAGCAGCTTAGGGGGGACTAGAGGATACGAGCAGTACTTC. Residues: CASSLGGTRGYEQYF.

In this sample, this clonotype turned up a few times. The CDR3 region is CASSLIPRTGGAGNQPQHF. CDR3 DNA: TGCGCCAGCAGCTTGATCCCAAGGACAGGGGGCGCGGGCAATCAGCCCCAGCATTTT. This sequence joins TRBV5-1 and TRBJ1-5; TRBD1 matches 11 bases. The CDR3 is 19 amino acids. The V and J ends lost 1 base and 2 bases, in that order; junction bases with no gene match: 11. Germline values: CDR1 SGHRS, CDR2 YFSETQ. Full variable domain (remainder filled in from reference TRBV5-1 and TRBJ1-5): KAGVTQTPRYLIKTRGQQVTLSCSPISGHRSVSWYQQTPGQGLQFLFEYFSETQRNKGNFPGRFSGRQFSNSRSEMNVSTLELGDSALYLCASSLIPRTGGAGNQPQHFGDGTRLSIL.

The CDR3 nucleotides read TGCGCCAGCAGCCCGCCACCCCTCACCGGGGAGCTGTTTTTT. It encodes CASSPPPLTGELFF. The chain recombines TRBV4-1 with TRBJ2-2; D not resolved. The germline V gene has CDR1 MGHRA and CDR2 YSYEKL. This CDR3 region has 14 residues. Deletions cut 4 bases from V and 4 bases from J, with 10 bases between.

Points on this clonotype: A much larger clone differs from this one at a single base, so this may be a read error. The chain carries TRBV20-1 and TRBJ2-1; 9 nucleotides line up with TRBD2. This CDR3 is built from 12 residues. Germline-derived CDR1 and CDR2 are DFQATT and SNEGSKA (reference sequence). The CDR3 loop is CSGSGGNNERFF. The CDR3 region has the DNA TGCAGTGGTAGCGGGGGAAACAATGAGCGGTTCTTC.

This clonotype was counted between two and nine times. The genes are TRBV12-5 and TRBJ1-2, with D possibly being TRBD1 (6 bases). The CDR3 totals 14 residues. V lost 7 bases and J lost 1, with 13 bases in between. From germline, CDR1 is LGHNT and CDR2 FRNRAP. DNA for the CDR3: TGTGCTAGTGTTCGAGGGGGACTTAACTATGGCTACACCTTC. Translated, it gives CASVRGGLNYGYTF.

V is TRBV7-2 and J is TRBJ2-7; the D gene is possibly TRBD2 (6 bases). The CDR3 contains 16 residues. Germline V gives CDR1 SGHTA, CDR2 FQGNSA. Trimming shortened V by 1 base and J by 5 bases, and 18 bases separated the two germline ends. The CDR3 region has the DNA TGTGCCAGCAGCTTAGGTTCGGGGGTGACTACCCACGAGCAGTACTTC. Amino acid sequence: CASSLGSGVTTHEQYF.

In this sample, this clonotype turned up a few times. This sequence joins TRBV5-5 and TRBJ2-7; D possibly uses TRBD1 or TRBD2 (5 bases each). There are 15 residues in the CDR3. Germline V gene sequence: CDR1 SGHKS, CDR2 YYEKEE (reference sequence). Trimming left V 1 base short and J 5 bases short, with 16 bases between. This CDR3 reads CASSLWGNNVHEQYF. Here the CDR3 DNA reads TGTGCCAGCAGCTTGTGGGGGAACAACGTCCACGAGCAGTACTTC.